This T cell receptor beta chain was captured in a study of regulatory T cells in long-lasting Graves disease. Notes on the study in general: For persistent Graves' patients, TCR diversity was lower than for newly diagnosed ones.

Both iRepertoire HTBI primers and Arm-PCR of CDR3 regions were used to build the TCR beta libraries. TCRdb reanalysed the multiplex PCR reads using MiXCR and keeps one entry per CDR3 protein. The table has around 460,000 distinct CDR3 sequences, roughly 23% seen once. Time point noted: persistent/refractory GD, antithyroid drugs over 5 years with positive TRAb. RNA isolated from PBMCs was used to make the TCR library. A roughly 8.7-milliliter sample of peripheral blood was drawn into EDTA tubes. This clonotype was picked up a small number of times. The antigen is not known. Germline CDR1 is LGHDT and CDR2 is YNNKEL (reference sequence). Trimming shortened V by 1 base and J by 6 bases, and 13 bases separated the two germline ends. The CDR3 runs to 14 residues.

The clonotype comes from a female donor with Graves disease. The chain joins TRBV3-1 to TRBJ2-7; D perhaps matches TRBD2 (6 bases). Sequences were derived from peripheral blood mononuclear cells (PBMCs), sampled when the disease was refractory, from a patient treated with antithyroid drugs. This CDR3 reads CASSQGGGVGEQYF. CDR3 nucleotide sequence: TGTGCCAGCAGCCAAGGAGGCGGGGTGGGCGAGCAGTACTTC.